This TCR beta chain is drawn from a study of T cells in Graves' hyperthyroidism and ophthalmopathy. About the research overall: Peripheral blood was taken when the disease was first diagnosed, before any treatment began. Study-wide points: Ophthalmopathy and stable hyperthyroidism were separated by a 13 V-J model. With a median lead of about 6.9 months before onset, the model predicted ophthalmopathy.

The TCR beta CDR3 regions underwent amplification using RNA transcripts as the source. The study used the HTBI primer set for a first-round RT-PCR of the TCR CDR3. TCRdb re-derived calls from the multiplex PCR reads in MiXCR, one entry per CDR3 protein. The sample gives around 570,000 distinct CDR3 sequences, just under 20% of which show up once; approximately 50% is in the top ten. Diagnosis rested on symptoms, serum thyroxine and TRAb, thyroid ultrasound, and orbital computed tomography. The CDR3 spans 14 residues. Trimming pared 6 bases from V and 3 bases from J, leaving 15 bases between. Germline lookup yields CDR1 MDHEN and CDR2 SYDVKM. In regard to this clonotype: Its matching antigen is unknown.

This sequence was found in a man aged 40-50 years with Graves' ophthalmopathy. The chain is built from TRBV28 and TRBJ2-7; D is ambiguous. Sequencing was carried out using blood. CDR3 DNA sequence: TGTGCCAGCAGCCCCTTACTGGTATTCTACGAGCAGTACTTC. Encoded protein: CASSPLLVFYEQYF.